Following are 8 T cell receptor beta chains from one sample sequenced in a study of blood T cell repertoires in COVID-19. The repertoire was sequenced with immunoSEQ multiplex PCR; TCRdb's copy has only in-frame clones and lacks some. The sample has around 400,000 clones; nearly 90% are singletons. The source material was PBMCs or T cells enriched from blood (not recorded which). The receptor set was obtained from a woman under 30 who had been exposed to COVID-19.

The CDR3 region is CASMGGTTDTQYF. Written as DNA, the CDR3 is TGTGCCAGCATGGGCGGGACCACAGATACGCAGTATTTT. V and J are TRBV28 and TRBJ2-3; maybe TRBD2 (6 bases). The CDR3 has 13 amino acids. Trimming cost V 7 bases and J 2 bases, with 10 bases left between them. The germline CDR1 and CDR2 sequences are MDHEN and SYDVKM.

The V gene is TRBV28, the J gene TRBJ2-2; D not resolved. Trimming stripped 6 bases from V and 0 bases from J, with 11 bases between. Germline values: CDR1 MDHEN, CDR2 SYDVKM. The CDR3 is 15 residues long. In nucleotides, the CDR3 is TGTGCCAGCAGACCCAGTCCTCCGAACACCGGGGAGCTGTTTTTT. Translated: CASRPSPPNTGELFF.

The V and J genes are TRBV28 and TRBJ1-2, with 7 bases fitting TRBD1. The germline CDR1 and CDR2 sequences are MDHEN and SYDVKM. J was trimmed by 5 bases and V by 5 bases; bases with no gene match: 8. This CDR3 has 14 amino acids. DNA for the CDR3: TGTGCCAGCAGTCCACAGACAGGGTTTTATGGCTACACCTTC. Its translation is CASSPQTGFYGYTF.

CDR3 DNA sequence: TGCGCCAGCAGCCAAGATGCGAGCGGGAACACTGAAGCTTTCTTT. It specifies CASSQDASGNTEAFF. This chain connects TRBV4-3 to TRBJ1-1; D gene ambiguous. Trimming stripped 0 bases from V and 1 base from J, with 9 bases between. Germline CDR1 is LGHNA and CDR2 is YSLEER. The CDR3 extends over 15 amino acids.

The chain uses TRBV2 and TRBJ1-1; TRBD1 aligns across 11 bases. Germline values: CDR1 SNHLY, CDR2 FYNNEI. CDR3 length equals 16 residues. With V trimmed by 8 bases and J by 1 base, 9 bases remained unmatched. CDR3 residues: CASLGRTGGGNTEAFF. The CDR3 region has the DNA TGTGCCAGCTTGGGCCGGACAGGGGGCGGGAACACTGAAGCTTTCTTT.

J is TRBJ1-2 and V is TRBV21-1; the table's D call, TRBD1, was not checked against the DNA. TRBV21-1 is annotated as a pseudogene. The CDR3 runs 18 residues. In DNA, the CDR3 is TGTGCCAGCAGCACTCTAAATTCCGGGACAGGGAGCCTTGATGGCTACACCTTC. As protein: CASSTLNSGTGSLDGYTF.

This chain links TRBV2 with TRBJ1-6, with 7 bases aligning to TRBD1. The CDR3 covers 16 residues. V lost 8 bases to trimming and J lost 0 bases; unmatched junction nucleotides: 7. Germline CDR1 is SNHLY and CDR2 is FYNNEI. The CDR3 loop reads CASLTGENSYNSPLHF. CDR3 bases: TGTGCCAGCTTAACAGGGGAGAACTCCTATAATTCACCCCTCCACTTT. Using reference TRBV2 and TRBJ1-6 for the parts outside the CDR3, the full variable domain is EPEVTQTPSHQVTQMGQEVILRCVPISNHLYFYWYRQILGQKVEFLVSFYNNEISEKSEIFDDQFSVERPDGSNFTLKIRSTKLEDSAMYFCASLTGENSYNSPLHFGNGTRLTVT.

The chain links TRBV7-2 to TRBJ2-7, with D unresolved. Deletions cut 3 bases from V and 3 bases from J, with 3 bases between. Germline CDR1 reads SGHTA; CDR2 reads FQGNSA. The CDR3 consists of 11 residues. The CDR3: CASSFNYEQYF. The CDR3 region has the DNA TGTGCCAGCAGCTTCAACTACGAGCAGTACTTC.